This entry describes one T cell receptor (beta chain). Its antigen is unknown. This CDR3 region has 13 residues. The ends were cut back, 0 bases at V and 5 bases at J, with 5 bases in the middle. The germline gives CDR1 SSHAT, CDR2 FNYEAQ (reference sequence). These data belong to a study of OX40 agonist ivuxolimab in advanced cancers. Study background: In this cohort, patients received ivuxolimab, an agonistic anti-OX40 (CD134) antibody. Those enrolled were 70% to 85% male, with a mean age of around 55 years and ages from roughly 20 to 90.

Regarding the study as a whole: In CD8+ T cells, expanded clones were on average more numerous than in CD4+.

Some clones are missing from TCRdb's copy, which holds only in-frame ones; the method was immunoSEQ multiplex PCR. The table lists under 15,000 clones, 55% to 75% of them singletons. The sequence came from an adult with an advanced solid tumor such as melanoma, head and neck, liver or kidney cancer. The V and J genes are TRBV7-7 and TRBJ2-1; D unclear. The sample consisted of CD4+ or CD8+ T cells sorted from blood, taken in a trial of the OX40 agonist ivuxolimab. CDR3 sequence: CASSLAADNEQFF. The CDR3 DNA reads TGTGCCAGCAGCTTAGCGGCCGACAATGAGCAGTTCTTC.